The 22 T cell receptor beta chains below were found in one sample sequenced in a study of T cells expressing NK-cell markers. TCRdb processed the 5' RACE reads again and assigns one entry to each CDR3 protein, with no DNA. The sample's table shows about 160,000 distinct CDR3 sequences. Sequencing was done on a sample of blood T cells: a sorted CD56 or NKG2C T cell subset, CD4+ or CD8+ T cells, or bulk PBMC T cells (not recorded which). All receptors come from a woman aged 18-70 years in good health.

The chain joins TRBV6-5 to TRBJ2-7; TCRdb gives TRBD1 as the D gene, but with no DNA this cannot be confirmed. The CDR3 loop spans 15 amino acids. Germline V CDR1 and CDR2: MNHEY, SVGAGI. CDR3 sequence reads: CASSLETGPSYEQYF.

This sequence joins TRBV5-1 and TRBJ2-3; TCRdb reports TRBD2, a call that lacks DNA to check it against. CDR1 SGHRS and CDR2 YFSETQ come from the germline V gene. This CDR3 spans 16 amino acids. The CDR3 protein is CASSLSLTEGTDTQYF.

The chain couples TRBV10-3 to TRBJ2-1; lacking DNA, the TRBD2 call made by TCRdb goes unchecked. The CDR3 has 14 amino acids. Germline V gene sequence: CDR1 ENHRY, CDR2 SYGVKD. CDR3 amino acids: CAISAQAGDNEQFF.

The rearrangement links TRBV7-2 to TRBJ2-1; no DNA is available, so the TRBD2 call from TCRdb remains unchecked. Germline V lookup: CDR1 SGHTA, CDR2 FQGNSA. The CDR3 length is 13 residues. The CDR3 protein is CASSLMEGNEQFF.

This chain connects TRBV27 to TRBJ1-4. Germline assignment: CDR1 MNHEY and CDR2 SMNVEV (reference sequence). The CDR3 length is 15 residues. The CDR3 is CASSLFAATNEKLFF.

V is TRBV2 and J is TRBJ1-2; TCRdb's D call, TRBD1, is unchecked because there is no DNA. CDR3 length equals 15 residues. The germline gives CDR1 SNHLY, CDR2 FYNNEI. This CDR3 is CASSEAGQTNYGYTF.

The rearrangement joins TRBV20-1 to TRBJ2-7; the TCRdb call, TRBD2, lacks DNA for checking. CDR1 is DFQATT and CDR2 is SNEGSKA in the germline V gene (reference sequence). This CDR3 has 18 residues. The CDR3 protein is CSATPGGLAGGHSYEQYF.

The chain's CDR3 is CSVGRAGVPGETQYF. The chain employs TRBV29-1 and TRBJ2-5; TCRdb reports TRBD2, a call that lacks DNA to check it against. CDR3 size: 15 residues. Germline CDR1 is SQVTM and CDR2 is ANQGSEA.

The chain joins TRBV28 to TRBJ1-2; TCRdb proposes TRBD1, but this gene call is untestable without DNA. The CDR3 length is 16 residues. Germline CDR1 is MDHEN and CDR2 is SYDVKM. CDR3 residues: CASSTTGTGKLYGYTF.

J is TRBJ2-7 and V is TRBV20-1; without DNA, the TCRdb call of TRBD2 cannot be checked. The CDR3 length is 17 residues. Germline V gene lookup returns CDR1 DFQATT and CDR2 SNEGSKA (reference sequence). This CDR3 is CSARALAGGFFTEGEYF.

The rearrangement joins TRBV20-1 to TRBJ1-2; TCRdb's assignment of TRBD1 cannot be checked, as there is no DNA. There are 14 residues in the CDR3. From germline, CDR1 is DFQATT and CDR2 SNEGSKA (reference sequence). Here the CDR3 reads CSAQRDSIESTYTF.

V and J are TRBV30 and TRBJ2-3; with no DNA, the TCRdb D assignment of TRBD2 cannot be verified. Germline lookup yields CDR1 GTSNPN and CDR2 SVGIG (reference sequence). This CDR3 contains 11 residues. This chain's CDR3 is CAWSVGAGQYF.

The V call is TRBV7-9, the J call TRBJ2-7. Germline CDR1 SEHNR, CDR2 FQNEAQ (reference sequence). CDR3 length: 15 amino acids. CDR3 amino acids: CASSLARLGSYEQYF.

This rearrangement joins TRBV9 to TRBJ2-1; TCRdb calls TRBD2, which cannot be checked without DNA. The CDR3 covers 16 residues. Germline V lookup: CDR1 SGDLS, CDR2 YYNGEE. This CDR3 is CASSVDSGLAGNEQFF.

J is TRBJ2-7 and V is TRBV5-1; TCRdb indicates TRBD2, and absent DNA this call remains unverified. The germline V gene has CDR1 SGHRS and CDR2 YFSETQ. This CDR3 comprises 17 residues. The CDR3: CASSNHLGGPGIDEQYF.

The chain has TRBV2 and TRBJ1-5; the D call from TCRdb, TRBD1, cannot be confirmed without DNA. The CDR3 has 15 amino acids. In germline, CDR1 is SNHLY, CDR2 FYNNEI. CDR3 sequence reads: CASSEAQGVRQPQHF.

The rearrangement joins TRBV12-5 to TRBJ2-1. Looked up from germline, CDR1 is LGHNT and CDR2 is FRNRAP. CDR3 size: 14 residues. CDR3 region: CASGLVQGNNEQFF.

The chain uses TRBV2 and TRBJ2-5. The CDR3 has 16 amino acids. In germline, CDR1 is SNHLY, CDR2 FYNNEI. Here the CDR3 reads CASSEWEITPPETQYF.

The chain is built from TRBV18 and TRBJ2-7; TCRdb's D call of TRBD1 is untestable without DNA. Per germline, CDR1 KGHSH and CDR2 LQKENI. This CDR3 spans 12 amino acids. CDR3 sequence: CASSGATNEQYF. Full variable domain (missing parts from reference TRBV18 and TRBJ2-7): NAGVMQNPRHLVRRRGQEARLRCSPMKGHSHVYWYRQLPEEGLKFMVYLQKENIIDESGMPKERFSAEFPKEGPSILRIQQVVRGDSAAYFCASSGATNEQYFGPGTRLTVT.

The V gene is TRBV20-1, the J gene TRBJ1-2; as DNA is missing, the TRBD1 call by TCRdb cannot be tested. CDR1 is DFQATT and CDR2 is SNEGSKA in the germline V gene (reference sequence). The CDR3 covers 14 residues. The chain's CDR3 is CSAIYTAGGGGYTF.

This chain connects TRBV3-1 to TRBJ2-1; absent DNA, TCRdb's TRBD2 call cannot be checked. The CDR3 consists of 19 residues. CDR1 LGHDT and CDR2 YNNKEL come from the germline V gene (reference sequence). The CDR3 is CASSQVGTSGGASYNEQFF.

The gene calls are TRBV3-1 and TRBJ2-5; lacking DNA, the TRBD2 call made by TCRdb goes unchecked. The CDR3 extends over 15 amino acids. Germline V lookup: CDR1 LGHDT, CDR2 YNNKEL (reference sequence). The CDR3 is CASSQSTTTQETQYF.